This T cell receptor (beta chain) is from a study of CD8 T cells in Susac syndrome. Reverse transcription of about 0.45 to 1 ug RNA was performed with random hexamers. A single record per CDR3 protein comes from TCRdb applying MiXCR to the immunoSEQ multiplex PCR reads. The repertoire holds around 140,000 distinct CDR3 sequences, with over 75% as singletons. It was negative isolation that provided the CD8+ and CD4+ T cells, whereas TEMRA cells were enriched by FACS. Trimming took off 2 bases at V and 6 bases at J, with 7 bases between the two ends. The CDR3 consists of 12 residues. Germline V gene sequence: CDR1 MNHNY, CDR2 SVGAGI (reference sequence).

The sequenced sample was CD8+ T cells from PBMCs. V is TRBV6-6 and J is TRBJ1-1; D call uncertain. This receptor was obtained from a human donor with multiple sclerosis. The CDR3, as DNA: TGTGCCAGCAGTTACATTTTGGCTGAAGCTTTCTTT. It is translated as CASSYILAEAFF.